This TCR beta chain was identified during a study of blood T cell repertoires in COVID-19. Germline-derived CDR1 and CDR2 are SEHNR and FQNEAQ (reference sequence). V gave up 5 bases and J gave up 14 bases, with 18 bases separating them. The CDR3 has 12 amino acids. Sequencing was performed with immunoSEQ multiplex PCR; in TCRdb, only in-frame clones are kept and a portion is missing. This table holds 65,000 to 70,000 clones, approximately 86% found once. Sequencing input: peripheral blood. This sequence originates from a man over 45 with acute or convalescent COVID-19. This sequence joins TRBV7-9 and TRBJ1-2; no reliable D call. CDR3 residues: CASSPRGWVGTF. CDR3 bases: TGTGCCAGCAGCCCCCGAGGTTGGGTTGGGACCTTC.